This record concerns one T cell receptor (beta chain) sequence. The antigen is not known. This sample was included in a study of blood T cells in healthy people across ages. About the study: Using template switching, researchers captured about one barcoded beta molecule for each two T cells.

Alongside a J-beta primer mix, a sample-barcoded 5' primer served in a second PCR lasting about 7 to 11 cycles. Tagging of each cDNA molecule was performed by a template-switch adaptor with 12 random nucleotides. TCRdb processed the 5' RACE reads anew with MiXCR; each CDR3 protein has one entry. The sample has 1.5 million to 2 million distinct CDR3 sequences; 40% to 55% are singletons. Study-level findings and limits: Age brought a roughly linear fall in TCR beta diversity measured per million T cells.

The CDR3 totals 12 residues. Germline V gene data show CDR1 as MNHEY and CDR2 as SVGEGT. With 6 bases removed from V and 4 bases from J, the gap between germline ends came to 7 bases. This receptor was identified in a woman aged 35 to 49 in good health. The chain combines TRBV6-2 or TRBV6-3 with TRBJ2-1; D not resolved. The sample consisted of blood. The DNA for the CDR3 is TGTGCCAGCAGAGCGTTTTACAATGAGCAGTTCTTC. It translates to CASRAFYNEQFF.